This paragraph reports one TCR beta chain. The antigen is not known. The entry originates in a study of OX40 agonist ivuxolimab in advanced cancers. On the study more broadly: Clinicians treated patients with ivuxolimab, an agonistic anti-OX40 (CD134) antibody. Partial responses were achieved by three patients, one with hepatocellular carcinoma and two with cutaneous melanoma.

General observations from the study: With doses of 0.1 to 3.0 mg/kg, CD4+ and CD8+ blood T cells had undergone clonal expansion by week 6.

Measured with immunoSEQ multiplex PCR; TCRdb has only the in-frame clones, and not every one. This table has 100,000 or so clones, around 86% appearing once. The receptor's source is an adult with an advanced solid tumor such as melanoma, head and neck, liver or kidney cancer. This specimen was CD4+ or CD8+ T cells sorted from blood, taken in a trial of the OX40 agonist ivuxolimab.

The CDR3 coding sequence is TGTGCCAGCAGCTTGGACGCGCCTGGAAACACCATATATTTT. As protein: CASSLDAPGNTIYF. V usage is TRBV5-6 and J usage is TRBJ1-3; D remains ambiguous. V lost 0 bases and J 2 bases, leaving 6 bases between the germline ends. This CDR3 comprises 14 residues. Germline CDR1 and CDR2: SGHDT and YYEEEE.